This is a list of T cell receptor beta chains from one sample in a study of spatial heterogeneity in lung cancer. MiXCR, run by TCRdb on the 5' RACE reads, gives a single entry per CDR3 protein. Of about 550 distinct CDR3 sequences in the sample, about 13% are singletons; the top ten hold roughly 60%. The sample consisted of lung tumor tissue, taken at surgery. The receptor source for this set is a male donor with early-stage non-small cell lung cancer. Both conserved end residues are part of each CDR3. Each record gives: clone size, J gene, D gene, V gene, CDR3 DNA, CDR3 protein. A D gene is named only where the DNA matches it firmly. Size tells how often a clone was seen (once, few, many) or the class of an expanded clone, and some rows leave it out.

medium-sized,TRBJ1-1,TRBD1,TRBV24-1,TGTGCCACCAGGAACAGGGGAGATACTGAAGCTTTCTTT,CATRNRGDTEAFF
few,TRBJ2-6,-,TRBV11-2,TGTGCCAGCAGCTTAGACAGGGTGCCCTCTAGTTCCGGGGCCAACGTCCTGACTTTC,CASSLDRVPSSSGANVLTF
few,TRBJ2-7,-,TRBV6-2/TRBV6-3,TGTGCCAGCAGTTACGGAAACTCCTACGAGCAGTACTTC,CASSYGNSYEQYF
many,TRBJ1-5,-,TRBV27,TGTGCCAGCAGTTTAGTAGGGGGGTTAAAAGGTCAGCCCCAGCATTTT,CASSLVGGLKGQPQHF
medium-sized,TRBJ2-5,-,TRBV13,TGTGCCAGCAGCTTAAACGGAGAGGAGACCCAGTACTTC,CASSLNGEETQYF
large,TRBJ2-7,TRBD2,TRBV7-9,TGTGCCAGCAGTATAGCGGGAGGGCCTGGGGACGAGCAGTACTTC,CASSIAGGPGDEQYF
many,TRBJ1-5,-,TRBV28,TGTGCCAGCAGGGGCCGGGGGCCCCAGCATTTT,CASRGRGPQHF
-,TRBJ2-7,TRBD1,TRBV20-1,TGCAGTGCTATAAACCCGGGACAGGGGACATCCTACGAGCAGTACTTC,CSAINPGQGTSYEQYF
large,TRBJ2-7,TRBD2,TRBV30,TGTGCCTGGACTCCCCTAGCGGGAGTCGCCGAGCAGTACTTC,CAWTPLAGVAEQYF
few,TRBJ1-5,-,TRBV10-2,TGTGCCATCAGCCCTGAACTTAGCAATCAGCCCCAGCATTTT,CAISPELSNQPQHF
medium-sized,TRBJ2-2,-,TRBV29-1,TGCAGCGTGCGGCCAGGGGCAGGGAACACCGGGGAGCTGTTTTTT,CSVRPGAGNTGELFF
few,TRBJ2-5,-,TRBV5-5,TGTGCCAGCAGCGGGGACTCCTGGTACCAAGAGACCCAGTACTTC,CASSGDSWYQETQYF
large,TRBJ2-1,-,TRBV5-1,TGCGCCAGCAGCTCGATAGAGGATGGAGGCAATGAGCAGTTCTTC,CASSSIEDGGNEQFF
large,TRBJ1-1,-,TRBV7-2,TGTGCCAGCAGCTTACAGGGGCTTAGCGTCACTGAAGCTTTCTTT,CASSLQGLSVTEAFF
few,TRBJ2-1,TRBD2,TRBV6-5,TGTGCCAGCAGTTCCCTAGCGGGAGGGCCTAGTGAGCAGTTCTTC,CASSSLAGGPSEQFF
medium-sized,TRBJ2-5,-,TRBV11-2,TGTGCCAGCAGCTTGCCTTCGGGCCCGCAAGAGACCCAGTACTTC,CASSLPSGPQETQYF
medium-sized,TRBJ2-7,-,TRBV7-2,TGTGCCAGCAGCTTAGCCCCTGGCGCCTACGAGCAGTACTTC,CASSLAPGAYEQYF
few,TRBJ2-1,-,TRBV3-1,TGTGCCAGCAGCCGCTCTGGTGAATCCAATGAGCAGTTCTTC,CASSRSGESNEQFF
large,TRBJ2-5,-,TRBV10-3,TGTGCCATCAGTGACCCAGATATTGGCACCCAAGAGACCCAGTACTTC,CAISDPDIGTQETQYF
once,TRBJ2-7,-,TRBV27,TGTGCCAGCAGTAATTGGGGTTCCGCCTACGAGCAGTACTTC,CASSNWGSAYEQYF
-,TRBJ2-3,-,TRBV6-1,TGTGCCAGCAGTTCATCCTACAGGGTCTTT,CASSSSYRVF
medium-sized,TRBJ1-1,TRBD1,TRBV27,TGTGCCAGCAGTATGGACAGGGGGCGGTTGGGGAAGGAAGCTTTCTTT,CASSMDRGRLGKEAFF
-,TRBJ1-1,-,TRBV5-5,TGTGCCAGCAGCTTGCAGAACATGAACACTGAAGCTTTCTTT,CASSLQNMNTEAFF
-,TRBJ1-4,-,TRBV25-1,TGTGCCAGCAGTCCCATGGTGGGAACTAATGAAAAACTGTTTTTT,CASSPMVGTNEKLFF
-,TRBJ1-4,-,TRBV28,TGTGCCAGCAGAAGACCGAGAAATGAAAAACTGTTTTTT,CASRRPRNEKLFF
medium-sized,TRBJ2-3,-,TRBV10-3,TGTGCCATCGGCGGGCTCACAGATACGCAGTATTTT,CAIGGLTDTQYF
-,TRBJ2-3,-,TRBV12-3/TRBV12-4,TGTGCCAGCAGGGGGGGCACAGATACGCAGTATTTT,CASRGGTDTQYF
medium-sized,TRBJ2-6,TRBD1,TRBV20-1,TGCAGTGCCAACGACAGGGCGAGGTTTGGGGCCAACGTCCTGACTTTC,CSANDRARFGANVLTF
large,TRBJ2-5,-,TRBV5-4,TGTGCCAGCAGCTTATTCGGGCGTAAGCAAGAGACCCAGTACTTC,CASSLFGRKQETQYF
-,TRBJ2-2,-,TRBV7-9,TGTGCCAGCAGCTTAGCGGGAAGAACCGGGGAGCTGTTTTTT,CASSLAGRTGELFF
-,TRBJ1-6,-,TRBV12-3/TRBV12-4,TGTGCCAGCAGTTCCTTACAGGGTCGCGGTTCACCCCTCCACTTT,CASSSLQGRGSPLHF
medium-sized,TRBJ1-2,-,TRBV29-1,TGCAGCGTAGACTCCGCTCAGGGTGGGCCTGGCTACACCTTC,CSVDSAQGGPGYTF
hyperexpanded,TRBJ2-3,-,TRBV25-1,TGTGCCAGCAGTGGGGGCGGGTCCGCAGATACGCAGTATTTT,CASSGGGSADTQYF
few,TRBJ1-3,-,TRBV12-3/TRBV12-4,TGTGCCAGCAGTTTATATCCAAGGACTGGAAACACCATATATTTT,CASSLYPRTGNTIYF
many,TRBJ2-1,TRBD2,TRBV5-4,TGTGCCAGCAGCTGGGGACTAGCGGGGGCTTACAATGAGCAGTTCTTC,CASSWGLAGAYNEQFF